These T cell receptor beta chains were read from a single sample in a study of T cells in Graves' hyperthyroidism and ophthalmopathy. TCRdb re-analysed the multiplex PCR reads in MiXCR, keeping a single row per CDR3 protein. The sample has 490,000 or so distinct CDR3 sequences, around 43% seen once. The specimen sequenced was peripheral blood or thyroid tissue (not recorded which). The origin of the receptors is an adult woman with Graves' disease, either hyperthyroidism or ophthalmopathy (not recorded which). Both conserved end residues are part of each CDR3. Clone size appears in some rows only: once, few, many, or a class for an expanded clone.

>few|TRBV17
CASGGGTEAFF
>.|TRBV20-1
CSAPEPSGVEEQYF
>.|TRBV20-1
CSARGGGRNSPLHF
>few|TRBV11-1
CASSPQGALGGEQYF
>many|TRBV20-1
CSASSEAYGYTF
>.|TRBV27
CASSLSGTNVLTF
>.|TRBV7-9
CASSQDRNYEEYF
>few|TRBV7-6
CASSLTGEWSETQYF
>few|TRBV20-1
CSARDPTVSYEQYF
>.|TRBV20-1
CSARHSGAQGNAATEAFF
>.|TRBV20-1
CSARVLAGVAYEQYF